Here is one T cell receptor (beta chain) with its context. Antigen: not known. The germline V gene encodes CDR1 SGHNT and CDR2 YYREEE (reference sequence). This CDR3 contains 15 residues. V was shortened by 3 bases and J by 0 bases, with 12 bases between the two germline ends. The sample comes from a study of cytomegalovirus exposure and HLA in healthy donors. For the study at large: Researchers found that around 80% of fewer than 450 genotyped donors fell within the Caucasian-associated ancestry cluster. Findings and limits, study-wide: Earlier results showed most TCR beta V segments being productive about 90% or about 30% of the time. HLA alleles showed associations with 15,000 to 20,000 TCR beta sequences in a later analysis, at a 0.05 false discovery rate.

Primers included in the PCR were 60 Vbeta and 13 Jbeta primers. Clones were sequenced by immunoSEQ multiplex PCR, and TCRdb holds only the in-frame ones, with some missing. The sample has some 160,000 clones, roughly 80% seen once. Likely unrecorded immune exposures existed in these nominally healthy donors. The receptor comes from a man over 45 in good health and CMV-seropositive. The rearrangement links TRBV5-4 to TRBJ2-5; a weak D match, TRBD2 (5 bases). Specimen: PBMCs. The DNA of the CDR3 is TGTGCCAGCAGCTCCCCGACGGGATACCAAGAGACCCAGTACTTC. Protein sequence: CASSSPTGYQETQYF.